The entry below gives a single TCR beta chain sequence along with its context. What it binds is not known. This specimen belongs to a study of blood T cells in healthy people across ages. Study observations and caveats: Both naive CD4+ cell counts and diversity were greater in long-lived donors than in aged donors. Older age went with lower TCR beta diversity per million T cells, in a roughly linear way.

Alongside a J-beta primer mix, a sample-barcoded 5' primer served in a second PCR lasting roughly 7 to 12 cycles. TCRdb used MiXCR to reprocess the 5' RACE reads, holding one entry per CDR3 protein. The sample lists 550,000 to 750,000 distinct CDR3 sequences; under 25% were seen once. V lost 1 base and J 4 bases, leaving 9 bases between the germline ends. Germline V CDR1 and CDR2: SGHTA, FQGNSA. The CDR3 length is 14 residues. The sequence was collected from an older man in good health. V and J are TRBV7-2 and TRBJ2-3; no firm D call. The source material was blood. CDR3 residues: CASSLDRSPDTQYF. CDR3 DNA sequence: TGTGCCAGCAGCTTAGACCGTAGCCCAGATACGCAGTATTTT.